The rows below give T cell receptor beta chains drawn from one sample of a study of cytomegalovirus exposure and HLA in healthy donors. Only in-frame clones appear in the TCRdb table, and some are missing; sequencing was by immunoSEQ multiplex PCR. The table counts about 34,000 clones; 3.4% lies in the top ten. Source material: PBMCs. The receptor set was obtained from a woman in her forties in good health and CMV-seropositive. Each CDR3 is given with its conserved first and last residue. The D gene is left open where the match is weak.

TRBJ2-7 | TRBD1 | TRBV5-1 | CASSGDGQGYEQYF | TGCGCCAGCAGCGGAGACGGACAGGGCTACGAGCAGTACTTC
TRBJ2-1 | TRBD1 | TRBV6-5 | CASSYPGQINEQFF | TGTGCCAGCAGTTACCCGGGACAGATCAATGAGCAGTTCTTC
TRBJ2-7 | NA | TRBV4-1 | CASSHQGPGSAYEQYF | TGCGCCAGCAGCCATCAAGGACCGGGATCCGCCTACGAGCAGTACTTC
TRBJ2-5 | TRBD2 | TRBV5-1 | CASSWTSSTGKETQYF | TGCGCCAGCAGCTGGACTAGCTCAACGGGGAAAGAGACCCAGTACTTC
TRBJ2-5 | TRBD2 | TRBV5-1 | CASSLRPQAGQGGETQYF | TGCGCCAGCAGCTTAAGGCCCCAAGCGGGTCAGGGAGGGGAGACCCAGTACTTC
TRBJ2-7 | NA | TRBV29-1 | CSVAHQEGSSYEQYF | TGCAGCGTTGCCCACCAAGAGGGAAGCTCCTACGAGCAGTACTTC
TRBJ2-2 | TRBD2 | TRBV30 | CAWESGSGTGELFF | TGTGCCTGGGAAAGCGGGAGCGGCACCGGGGAGCTGTTTTTT
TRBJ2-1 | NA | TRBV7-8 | CASSLPGNNEQFF | TGTGCCAGCAGCTTACCGGGAAACAATGAGCAGTTCTTC
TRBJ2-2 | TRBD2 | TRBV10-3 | CAISPSGRGTGELFF | TGTGCCATCAGCCCGAGCGGGAGGGGCACCGGGGAGCTGTTTTTT
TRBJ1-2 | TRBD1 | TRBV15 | CATSTRQGSNYGYTF | TGTGCCACCAGCACCCGACAGGGAAGTAACTATGGCTACACCTTC
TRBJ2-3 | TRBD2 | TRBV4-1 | CASSQGFLAGSTDTQYF | TGCGCCAGCAGCCAAGGTTTTCTAGCGGGGAGCACAGATACGCAGTATTTT
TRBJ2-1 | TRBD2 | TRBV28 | CASRRTRGTKDNEQFF | TGTGCCAGCAGACGCACCCGAGGGACTAAAGACAATGAGCAGTTCTTC
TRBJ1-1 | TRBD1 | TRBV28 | CASTPPSRGQTEAFF | TGTGCCAGCACTCCACCTTCGAGGGGGCAGACTGAAGCTTTCTTT
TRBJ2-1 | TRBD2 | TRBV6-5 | CASSYGTSGPEQFF | TGTGCCAGCAGTTACGGGACTAGCGGACCTGAGCAGTTCTTC
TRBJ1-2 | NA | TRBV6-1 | CASSEAPLPAGAMGYTF | TGTGCCAGCAGTGAAGCCCCACTCCCGGCAGGGGCAATGGGCTACACCTTC
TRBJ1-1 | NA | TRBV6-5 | CASRATAGTEAFF | TGTGCCAGCAGGGCCACGGCGGGCACTGAAGCTTTCTTT
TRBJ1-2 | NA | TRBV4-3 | CASSLGGAVTNYGYTF | TGCGCCAGCAGCCTAGGCGGGGCAGTTACTAACTATGGCTACACCTTC
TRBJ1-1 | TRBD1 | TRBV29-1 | CSVDRGPNTEAFF | TGCAGCGTCGACAGGGGTCCGAACACTGAAGCTTTCTTT
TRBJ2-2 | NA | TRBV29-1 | CSVEWGAGELFF | TGCAGCGTTGAATGGGGCGCCGGGGAGCTGTTTTTT
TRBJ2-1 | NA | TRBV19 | CASSRSHFSYNEQFF | TGTGCCAGTAGTCGTAGTCATTTCTCCTACAATGAGCAGTTCTTC
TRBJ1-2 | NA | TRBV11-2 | CASSLMSSADGYTF | TGTGCCAGCAGCTTAATGAGTTCCGCCGATGGCTACACCTTC
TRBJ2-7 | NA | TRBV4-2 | CASSQDRGGSVAPSF | TGTGCCAGCAGCCAAGATAGGGGAGGTAGCGTAGCACCCTCTTTC
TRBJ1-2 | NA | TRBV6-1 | CASTLDSNYGYTF | TGTGCCAGCACCCTGGACAGCAACTATGGCTACACCTTC
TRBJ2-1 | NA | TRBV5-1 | CASSRRSVGNEQFF | TGCGCCAGCAGCAGAAGAAGCGTGGGCAATGAGCAGTTCTTC
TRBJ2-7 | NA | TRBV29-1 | CSVKPGQGDEQYF | TGCAGCGTGAAACCGGGACAAGGGGACGAGCAGTACTTC
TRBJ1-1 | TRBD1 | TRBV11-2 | CASSARRTGSYTEAFF | TGTGCCAGCAGCGCTCGACGGACAGGGAGTTACACTGAAGCTTTCTTT
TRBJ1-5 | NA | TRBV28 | CASIEGRAYYQPQHF | TGTGCCAGCATCGAGGGCCGAGCTTACTATCAGCCCCAGCATTTT
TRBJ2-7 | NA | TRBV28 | CASSLLIRGEQYF | TGTGCCAGCAGTTTATTAATTCGGGGCGAGCAGTACTTC
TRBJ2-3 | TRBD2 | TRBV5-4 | CASSVTSGLFDTQYF | TGTGCCAGCAGCGTTACTAGCGGCCTGTTTGATACGCAGTATTTT
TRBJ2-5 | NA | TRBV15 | CATSRAAKGEETQYF | TGTGCCACCAGCAGAGCAGCAAAGGGAGAAGAGACCCAGTACTTC